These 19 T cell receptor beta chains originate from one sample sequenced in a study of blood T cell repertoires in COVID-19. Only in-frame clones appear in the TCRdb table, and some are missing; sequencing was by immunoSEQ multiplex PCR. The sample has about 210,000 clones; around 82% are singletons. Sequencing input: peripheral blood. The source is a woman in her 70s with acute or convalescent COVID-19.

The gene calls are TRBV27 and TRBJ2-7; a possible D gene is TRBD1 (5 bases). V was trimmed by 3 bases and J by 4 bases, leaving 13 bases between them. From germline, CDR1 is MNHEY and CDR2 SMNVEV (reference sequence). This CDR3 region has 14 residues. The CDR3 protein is CASSFDSSIYEQYF. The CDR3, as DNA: TGTGCCAGCAGTTTCGACAGCTCGATTTACGAGCAGTACTTC.

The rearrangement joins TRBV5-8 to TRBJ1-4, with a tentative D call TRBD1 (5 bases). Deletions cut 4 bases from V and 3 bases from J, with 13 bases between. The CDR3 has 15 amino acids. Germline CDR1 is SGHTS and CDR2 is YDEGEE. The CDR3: CASSPAGRANEKLFF. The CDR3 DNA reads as TGTGCCAGCAGCCCGGCGGGACGGGCTAATGAAAAACTGTTTTTT. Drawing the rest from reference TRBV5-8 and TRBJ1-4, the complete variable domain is EAGVTQSPTHLIKTRGQQATLRCSPISGHTSVYWYQQALGLGLQFLLWYDEGEERNRGNFPPRFSGRQFPNYSSELNVNALELEDSALYLCASSPAGRANEKLFFGSGTQLSVL.

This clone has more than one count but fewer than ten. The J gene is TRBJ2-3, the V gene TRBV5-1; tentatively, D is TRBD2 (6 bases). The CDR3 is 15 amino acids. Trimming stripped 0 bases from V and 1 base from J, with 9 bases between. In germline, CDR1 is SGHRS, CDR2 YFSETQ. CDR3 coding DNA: TGCGCCAGCAGCTTGGGGGACTCGGGCACAGATACGCAGTATTTT. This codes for CASSLGDSGTDTQYF.

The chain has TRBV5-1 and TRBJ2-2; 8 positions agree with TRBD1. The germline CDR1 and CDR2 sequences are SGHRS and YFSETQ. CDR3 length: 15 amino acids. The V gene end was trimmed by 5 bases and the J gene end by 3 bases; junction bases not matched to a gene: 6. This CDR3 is CASRPETGDTGELFF. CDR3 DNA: TGCGCCAGCAGACCGGAGACAGGGGACACCGGGGAGCTGTTTTTT.

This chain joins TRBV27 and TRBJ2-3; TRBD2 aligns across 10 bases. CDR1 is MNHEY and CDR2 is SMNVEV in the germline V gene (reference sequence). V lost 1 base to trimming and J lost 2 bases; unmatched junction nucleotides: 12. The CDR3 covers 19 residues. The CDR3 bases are TGTGCCAGCAGTTTATGGGGACTAGCGAGTGGGCGCTTCACAGATACGCAGTATTTT. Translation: CASSLWGLASGRFTDTQYF.

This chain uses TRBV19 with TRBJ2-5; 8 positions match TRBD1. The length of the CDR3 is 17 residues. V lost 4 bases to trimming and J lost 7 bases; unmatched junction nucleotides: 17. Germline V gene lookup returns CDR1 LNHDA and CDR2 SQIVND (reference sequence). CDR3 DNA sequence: TGTGCCAGTAGTACCTGGACAGGGACCCAGGGGAGCGGGACCCAGTACTTC. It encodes CASSTWTGTQGSGTQYF.

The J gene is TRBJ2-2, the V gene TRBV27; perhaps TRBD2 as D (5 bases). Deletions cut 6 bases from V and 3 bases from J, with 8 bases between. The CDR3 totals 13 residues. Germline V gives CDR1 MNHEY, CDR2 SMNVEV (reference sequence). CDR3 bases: TGTGCCAGCAGCCTGCGGGACACCGGGGAGCTGTTTTTT. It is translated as CASSLRDTGELFF.

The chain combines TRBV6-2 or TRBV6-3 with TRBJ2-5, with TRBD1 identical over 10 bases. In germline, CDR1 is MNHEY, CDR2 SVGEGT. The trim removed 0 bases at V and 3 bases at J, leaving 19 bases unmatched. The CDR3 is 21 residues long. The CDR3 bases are TGTGCCAGCAGTTACTCGACACGGGACAGGGGACAGGGAGGGGCTAAAGAGACCCAGTACTTC. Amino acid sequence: CASSYSTRDRGQGGAKETQYF.

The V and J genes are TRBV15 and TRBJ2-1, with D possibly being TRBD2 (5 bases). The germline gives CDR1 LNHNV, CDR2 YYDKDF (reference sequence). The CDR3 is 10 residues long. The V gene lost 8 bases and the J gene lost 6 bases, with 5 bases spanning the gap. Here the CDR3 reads CATGGNEQFF. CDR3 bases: TGTGCCACCGGAGGCAATGAGCAGTTCTTC.

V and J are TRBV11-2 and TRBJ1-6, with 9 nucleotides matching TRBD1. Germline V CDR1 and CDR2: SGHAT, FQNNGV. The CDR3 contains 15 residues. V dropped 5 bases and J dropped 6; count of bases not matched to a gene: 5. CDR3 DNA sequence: TGTGCCAGCAGCCGGGGACAGGGAACTAATTCACCCCTCCACTTT. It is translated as CASSRGQGTNSPLHF. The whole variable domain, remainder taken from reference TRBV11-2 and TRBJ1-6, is EAGVAQSPRYKIIEKRQSVAFWCNPISGHATLYWYQQILGQGPKLLIQFQNNGVVDDSQLPKDRFSAERLKGVDSTLKIQPAKLEDSAVYLCASSRGQGTNSPLHFGNGTRLTVT.

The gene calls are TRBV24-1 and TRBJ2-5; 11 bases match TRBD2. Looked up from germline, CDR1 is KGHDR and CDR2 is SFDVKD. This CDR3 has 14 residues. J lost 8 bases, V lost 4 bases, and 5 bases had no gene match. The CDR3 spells CATSDFSGGGTQYF. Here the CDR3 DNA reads TGTGCCACCAGTGACTTTAGCGGGGGGGGAACCCAGTACTTC.

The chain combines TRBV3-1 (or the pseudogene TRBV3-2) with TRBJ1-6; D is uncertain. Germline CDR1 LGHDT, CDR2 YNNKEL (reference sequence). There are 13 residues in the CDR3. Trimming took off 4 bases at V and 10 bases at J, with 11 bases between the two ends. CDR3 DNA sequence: TGTGCCAGCAGCCGCGCTCCCATGTCACCCCTCCACTTT. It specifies CASSRAPMSPLHF.

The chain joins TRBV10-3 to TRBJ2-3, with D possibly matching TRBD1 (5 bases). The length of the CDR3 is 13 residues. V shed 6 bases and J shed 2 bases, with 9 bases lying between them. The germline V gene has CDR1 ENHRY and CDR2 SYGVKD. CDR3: CAISQGPTDTQYF. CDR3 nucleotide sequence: TGTGCCATCAGCCAGGGTCCCACAGATACGCAGTATTTT.

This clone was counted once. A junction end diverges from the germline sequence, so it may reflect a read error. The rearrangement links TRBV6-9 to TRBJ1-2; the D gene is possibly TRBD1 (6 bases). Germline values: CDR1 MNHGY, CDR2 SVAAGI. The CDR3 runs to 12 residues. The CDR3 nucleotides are TGTGCCAGCACCCAGGGGAGCTATGACTACACCTTC. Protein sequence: CASTQGSYDYTF.

CDR3 sequence: CASSAGQGFGNEQFF. The CDR3 DNA is TGTGCCAGCAGCGCCGGACAGGGATTTGGCAATGAGCAGTTCTTC. This chain links TRBV11-3 with TRBJ2-1; 8 nucleotides align to TRBD1. The V gene end was trimmed by 5 bases and the J gene end by 6 bases; junction bases not matched to a gene: 9. The CDR3 sequence is 15 residues long. Per the germline V gene, CDR1 is SGHNT and CDR2 is YENEEA.

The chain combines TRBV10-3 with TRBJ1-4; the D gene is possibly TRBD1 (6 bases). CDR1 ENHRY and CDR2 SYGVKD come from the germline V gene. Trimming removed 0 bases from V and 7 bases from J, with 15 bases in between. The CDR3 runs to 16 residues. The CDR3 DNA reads TGTGCCATCAGTGAGTCGACAGGACGATTGGGTGAAAAACTGTTTTTT. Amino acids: CAISESTGRLGEKLFF.

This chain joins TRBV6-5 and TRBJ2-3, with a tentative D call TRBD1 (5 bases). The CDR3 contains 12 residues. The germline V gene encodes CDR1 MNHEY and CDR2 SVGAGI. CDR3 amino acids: CASGRAADTQYF. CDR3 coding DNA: TGTGCTTCGGGCAGGGCGGCAGATACGCAGTATTTT.

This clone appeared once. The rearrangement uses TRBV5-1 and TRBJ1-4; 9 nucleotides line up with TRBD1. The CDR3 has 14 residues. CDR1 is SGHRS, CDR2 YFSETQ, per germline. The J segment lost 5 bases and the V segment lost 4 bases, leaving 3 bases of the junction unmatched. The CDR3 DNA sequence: TGCGCCAGCAGCGTGGGACAGGGAAATGAAAAACTGTTTTTT. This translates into CASSVGQGNEKLFF.

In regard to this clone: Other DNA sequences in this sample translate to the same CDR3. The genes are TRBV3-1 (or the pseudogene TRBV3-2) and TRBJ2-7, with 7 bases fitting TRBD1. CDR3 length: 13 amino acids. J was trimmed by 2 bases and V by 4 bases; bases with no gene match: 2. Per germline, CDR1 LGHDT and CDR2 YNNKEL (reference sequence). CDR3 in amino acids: CASSPGTAYEQYF. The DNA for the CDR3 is TGTGCCAGCAGCCCCGGGACAGCCTACGAGCAGTACTTC.